The present T cell receptor (beta chain) was sequenced within a study of blood T cell repertoires in COVID-19. The data were produced by immunoSEQ multiplex PCR, yet TCRdb's version contains in-frame clones alone and is incomplete. Of around 63,000 clones detected, 70% to 90% appear once; the ten largest clones hold 1% to 1.5%. Germline CDR1 reads SGHRS; CDR2 reads YFSETQ. This CDR3 has 15 residues. Deletions cut 7 bases from V and 0 bases from J, with 11 bases between. The clonotype originates from a woman aged 80 or over with acute or convalescent COVID-19. Sequences were obtained from peripheral blood. The rearrangement links TRBV5-1 to TRBJ2-6; a weak D match, TRBD2 (6 bases). For the CDR3, the DNA is TGCGCCAGCGGACTGGGGGGCTCTGGGGCCAACGTCCTGACTTTC. Translated, it gives CASGLGGSGANVLTF.